This T cell receptor beta chain was sequenced in a study of T cells in Graves' hyperthyroidism and ophthalmopathy. In the study overall: Peripheral blood samples were taken at initial diagnosis, prior to any treatment.

Ophthalmopathy patients had moderate-to-severe active disease, CAS ≥3, NOSPECS ≥4, and disease duration under 3 months. Template material for amplifying TCR beta CDR3 regions consisted of RNA transcripts. Initially, a first-round RT-PCR of the TCR CDR3 employed the HTBI primer set. TCRdb re-called the multiplex PCR reads through MiXCR, storing one row per CDR3 protein. The table shows 300,000 to 450,000 distinct CDR3 sequences, with around 13% occurring only once. CDR1 and CDR2 (germline): SEHNR, FQNEAQ (reference sequence). The CDR3 runs 16 residues. V lost 4 bases and J lost 0, with 15 bases in between.

The sample taken for sequencing was blood. The chain joins TRBV7-9 to TRBJ1-2; TRBD1 is a possible D gene (6 bases). This TCR came from a woman under 40 with Graves' ophthalmopathy. The CDR3 protein is CASSYAGTSSNYGYTF. CDR3 sequence (DNA): TGTGCCAGCAGCTATGCCGGGACATCTTCTAACTATGGCTACACCTTC. Full variable domain (outside the CDR3, taken from reference TRBV7-9 and TRBJ1-2): DTGVSQNPRHKITKRGQNVTFRCDPISEHNRLYWYRQTLGQGPEFLTYFQNEAQLEKSRLLSDRFSAERPKGSFSTLEIQRTEQGDSAMYLCASSYAGTSSNYGYTFGSGTRLTVV.